This T cell receptor beta chain derives from a study of blood T cell repertoires in COVID-19. Study overall: Spain, Italy and the United States supplied samples that represented acute and convalescent COVID-19.

Under the authors' procedure: Reference gene primer amplification yielded estimated nucleated cell counts. Measured with immunoSEQ multiplex PCR; TCRdb has only the in-frame clones, and not every one. The D gene and trimming were derived from the DNA, and the V and J assignments and clone size from that table. The sample yields about 49,000 clones, around 85% seen once. CDR3 length: 13 amino acids. Germline CDR1 is MNHEY and CDR2 is SMNVEV (reference sequence). V was shortened by 7 bases and J by 4 bases, with 13 bases between the two germline ends. The sequencing input was peripheral blood. This clonotype was sampled from a human donor in a cohort sampled during active COVID-19. This chain joins TRBV27 and TRBJ2-5; tentatively, D is TRBD1 (6 bases). In nucleotides, the CDR3 is TGTGCCAGCAAGATACAGGGTGGAGAGACCCAGTACTTC. This translates into CASKIQGGETQYF.